This TCR beta chain was sequenced for a study of sequential checkpoint blockade in melanoma. Whole-study context: Patients were randomized 1:1 to nivolumab-then-ipilimumab or ipilimumab-then-nivolumab first-line. Maintenance nivolumab came after either treatment sequence. Matched biopsies came pretreatment and at week 13 for 20 to 25 patients.

Treatment of the sample: randomized to nivolumab then ipilimumab (arm A) or the reverse (arm B). Libraries were prepared by immunoSEQ multiplex PCR; TCRdb keeps only in-frame clonotypes and omits some of them. The table records more than 30,000 clones, roughly 32% of them present only once. V was shortened by 1 base and J by 0 bases, with 20 bases between the two germline ends. The length of the CDR3 is 19 residues. The sequences come from tumor tissue (inferred from file names), collected from a patient given nivolumab and ipilimumab in sequence. The clonotype comes from a human donor with melanoma. V usage is TRBV23-1 and J usage is TRBJ2-3; D is ambiguous. TRBV23-1 is an ORF, with its function uncertain. The CDR3 spells CASSQYVYATTSSTDTQYF. The CDR3 DNA follows: TGCGCCAGCAGTCAATACGTGTATGCAACGACATCAAGCACAGATACGCAGTATTTT.